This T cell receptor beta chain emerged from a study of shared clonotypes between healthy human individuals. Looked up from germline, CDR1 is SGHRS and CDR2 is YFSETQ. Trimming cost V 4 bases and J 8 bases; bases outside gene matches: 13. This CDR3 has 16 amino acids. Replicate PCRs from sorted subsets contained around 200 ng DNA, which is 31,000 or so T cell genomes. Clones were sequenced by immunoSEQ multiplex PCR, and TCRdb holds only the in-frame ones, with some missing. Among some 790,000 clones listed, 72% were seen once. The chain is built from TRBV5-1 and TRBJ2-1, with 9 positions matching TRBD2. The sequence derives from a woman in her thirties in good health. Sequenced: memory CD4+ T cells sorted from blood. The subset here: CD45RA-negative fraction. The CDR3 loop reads CASSLGWGGRVDEQFF. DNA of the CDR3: TGCGCCAGCAGCCTCGGTTGGGGCGGGAGGGTTGATGAGCAGTTCTTC.